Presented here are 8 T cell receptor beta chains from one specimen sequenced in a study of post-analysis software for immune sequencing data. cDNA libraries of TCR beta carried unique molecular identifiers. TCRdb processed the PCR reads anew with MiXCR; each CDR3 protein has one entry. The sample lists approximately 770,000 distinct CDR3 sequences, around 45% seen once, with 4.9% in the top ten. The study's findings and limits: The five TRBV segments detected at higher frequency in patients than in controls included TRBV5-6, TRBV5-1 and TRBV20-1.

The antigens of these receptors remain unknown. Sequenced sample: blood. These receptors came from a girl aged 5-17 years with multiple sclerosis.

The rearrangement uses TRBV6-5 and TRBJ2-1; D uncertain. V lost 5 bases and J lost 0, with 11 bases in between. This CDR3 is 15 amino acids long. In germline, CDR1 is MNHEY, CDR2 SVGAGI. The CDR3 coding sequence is TGTGCCAGCAGTCAAGGGTGGAGCTCCTACAATGAGCAGTTCTTC. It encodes CASSQGWSSYNEQFF.

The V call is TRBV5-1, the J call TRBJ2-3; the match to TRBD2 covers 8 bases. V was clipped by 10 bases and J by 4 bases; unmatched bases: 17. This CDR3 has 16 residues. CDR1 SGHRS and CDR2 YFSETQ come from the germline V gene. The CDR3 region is CASSTPQAGVSDTQYF. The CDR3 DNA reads TGCGCCTCCTCTACCCCTCAAGCGGGAGTGTCAGATACGCAGTATTTT.

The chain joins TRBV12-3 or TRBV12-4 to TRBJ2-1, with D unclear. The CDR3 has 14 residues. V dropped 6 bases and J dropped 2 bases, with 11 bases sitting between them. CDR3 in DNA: TGTGCCAGCAGCCTTGGACCCGCCTACAATGAGCAGTTCTTC. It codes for CASSLGPAYNEQFF.

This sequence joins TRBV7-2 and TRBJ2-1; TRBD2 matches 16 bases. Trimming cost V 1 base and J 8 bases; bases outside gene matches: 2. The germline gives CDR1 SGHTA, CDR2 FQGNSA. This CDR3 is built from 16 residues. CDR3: CASSLVGTSGRDEQFF. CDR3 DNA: TGTGCCAGCAGCTTAGTAGGGACTAGCGGGAGGGATGAGCAGTTCTTC.

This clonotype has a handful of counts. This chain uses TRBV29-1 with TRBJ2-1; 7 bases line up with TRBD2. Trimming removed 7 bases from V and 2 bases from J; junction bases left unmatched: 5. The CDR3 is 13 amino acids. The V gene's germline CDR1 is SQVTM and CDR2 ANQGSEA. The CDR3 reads CSAILATYNEQFF. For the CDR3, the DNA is TGCAGCGCCATACTAGCGACCTACAATGAGCAGTTCTTC.

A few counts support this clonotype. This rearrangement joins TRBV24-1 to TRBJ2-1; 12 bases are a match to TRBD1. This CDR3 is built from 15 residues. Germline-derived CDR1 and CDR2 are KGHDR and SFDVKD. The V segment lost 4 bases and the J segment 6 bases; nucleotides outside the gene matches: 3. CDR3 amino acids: CATSEGTGGFNEQFF. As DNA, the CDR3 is TGTGCCACCAGTGAAGGGACAGGGGGCTTCAATGAGCAGTTCTTC.

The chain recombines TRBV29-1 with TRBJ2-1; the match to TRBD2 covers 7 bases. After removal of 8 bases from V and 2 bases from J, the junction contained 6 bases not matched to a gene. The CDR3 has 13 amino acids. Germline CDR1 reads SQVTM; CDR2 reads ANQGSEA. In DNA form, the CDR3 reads TGCAGCCTCGGACTAGACCCCTACAATGAGCAGTTCTTC. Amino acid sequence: CSLGLDPYNEQFF.

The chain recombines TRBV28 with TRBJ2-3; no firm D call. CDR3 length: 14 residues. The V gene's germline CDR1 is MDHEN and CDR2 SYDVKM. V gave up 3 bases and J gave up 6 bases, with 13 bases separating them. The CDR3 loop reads CASSFTLLVDTQYF. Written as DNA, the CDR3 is TGTGCCAGCAGTTTTACTCTCCTCGTGGATACGCAGTATTTT.